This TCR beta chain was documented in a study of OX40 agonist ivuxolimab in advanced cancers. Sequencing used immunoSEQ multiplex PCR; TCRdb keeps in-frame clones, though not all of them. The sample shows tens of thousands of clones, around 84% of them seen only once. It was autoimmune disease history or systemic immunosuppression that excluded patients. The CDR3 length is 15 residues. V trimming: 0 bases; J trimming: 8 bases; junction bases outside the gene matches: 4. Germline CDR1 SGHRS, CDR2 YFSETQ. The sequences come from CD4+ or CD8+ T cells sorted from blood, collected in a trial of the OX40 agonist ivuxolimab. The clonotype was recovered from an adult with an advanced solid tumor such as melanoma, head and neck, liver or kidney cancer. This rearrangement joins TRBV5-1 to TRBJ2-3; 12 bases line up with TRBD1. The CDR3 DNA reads TGCGCCAGCAGCTTGGTCGGGACAGGGGGCGGTACGCAGTATTTT. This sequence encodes CASSLVGTGGGTQYF.